This TCR beta chain was sequenced during a study of response to subunit inactivated influenza vaccine. The study, taken as a whole, reports: New T cells are recruited in small numbers by each seasonal influenza vaccination, according to the authors' suggestion.

This clonotype was picked up many times. Its target is unknown. TCRdb reanalysed the RT-PCR reads using MiXCR and keeps one entry per CDR3 protein. The data show around 490,000 distinct CDR3 sequences, less than 10% seen once. Sequences were derived from PBMCs from blood, sampled around 25 months after vaccination. The clonotype originates from a man aged 50-75 years who received an inactivated influenza vaccine.

The CDR3 loop is CASSRMTSGTYNEQFF. In nucleotides, the CDR3 is TGTGCCAGCAGCCGGATGACTAGCGGAACCTACAATGAGCAGTTCTTC. The J gene is TRBJ2-1, the V gene TRBV14; 9 nucleotides line up with TRBD2. The germline gives CDR1 SGHDN, CDR2 FVKESK. The trim removed 4 bases at V and 2 bases at J, leaving 6 bases unmatched. The CDR3 has 16 amino acids.